The 20 T cell receptor beta chains presented below share a single source sample, sequenced in a study of technical replicates of blood from a handful of donors. Using immunoSEQ multiplex PCR, the repertoire was profiled, and TCRdb retains in-frame clones only, with some absent. The data show 85,000 to 100,000 clones, 90% to 95% seen once. Specimen: T cells isolated from PBMCs. These TCRs come from a human donor in good health.

This chain uses TRBV5-4 with TRBJ2-3, with TRBD2 matching 8 bases. This CDR3 comprises 17 residues. The trim removed 3 bases at V and 6 bases at J, leaving 15 bases unmatched. The V gene's germline CDR1 is SGHNT and CDR2 YYREEE (reference sequence). CDR3 nucleotides: TGTGCCAGCAGCTCCGGTGGAGCGGGGGAGACGAGGGATACGCAGTATTTT. Translated, it gives CASSSGGAGETRDTQYF.

The rearrangement joins TRBV4-1 to TRBJ1-5; TRBD1 aligns across 7 bases. The CDR3 is 15 residues long. Germline V gene sequence: CDR1 MGHRA, CDR2 YSYEKL. With V trimmed by 0 bases and J by 6 bases, 5 bases remained unmatched. The CDR3 loop is CASSQDQGGGQPQHF. Written as DNA, the CDR3 is TGCGCCAGCAGCCAAGATCAAGGGGGCGGTCAGCCCCAGCATTTT.

This chain links TRBV2 with TRBJ1-3; D may be TRBD1 (5 bases). V lost 7 bases, J lost 3 bases, and 16 bases lay in between. In germline, CDR1 is SNHLY, CDR2 FYNNEI. The CDR3 extends over 15 amino acids. In DNA, the CDR3 is TGTGCCAGCAAAGCCGGGCAGGGCGGTGGAAACACCATATATTTT. Its protein product is CASKAGQGGGNTIYF.

The chain couples TRBV27 to TRBJ2-3; TRBD2 is a possible D gene (5 bases). Between the trimmed V and J ends, which lost 5 bases and 5 bases, there was a span of 14 bases. The length of the CDR3 is 14 residues. Germline V lookup: CDR1 MNHEY, CDR2 SMNVEV (reference sequence). The CDR3: CASSRGLGVDTQYF. The CDR3, as DNA: TGTGCCAGCAGTCGGGGTTTAGGAGTAGATACGCAGTATTTT.

The genes are TRBV11-2 and TRBJ1-2, with 7 bases matching TRBD1. This CDR3 region has 13 residues. V dropped 4 bases and J dropped 2; count of bases not matched to a gene: 1. Germline CDR1 reads SGHAT; CDR2 reads FQNNGV. The CDR3 protein is CASSSGQNYGYTF. As DNA, the CDR3 is TGTGCCAGCAGCTCGGGACAGAACTATGGCTACACCTTC.

The V gene is TRBV5-4, the J gene TRBJ1-2, with a tentative D call TRBD1 (5 bases). V lost 6 bases to trimming and J lost 6 bases, with 9 bases between them. The CDR3 extends over 11 amino acids. Germline V lookup: CDR1 SGHNT, CDR2 YYREEE (reference sequence). CDR3 amino acids: CASTDSNGYTF. The CDR3 DNA reads TGTGCCAGCACCGACAGTAATGGCTACACCTTC.

This chain's CDR3 is CASIERGQLTGELFF. CDR3 coding DNA: TGTGCCAGCATCGAGAGAGGACAACTCACCGGGGAGCTGTTTTTT. The chain joins TRBV6-1 to TRBJ2-2, with a weak D call TRBD1 (5 bases). Trimming pared 7 bases from V and 4 bases from J, leaving 16 bases between. The CDR3 is 15 amino acids. Germline V gene sequence: CDR1 MNHNS, CDR2 SASEGT.

V gene TRBV5-1 combines with J gene TRBJ2-3; 14 nucleotides line up with TRBD2. Germline V lookup: CDR1 SGHRS, CDR2 YFSETQ. CDR3 length: 16 residues. Unmatched junction bases numbered 5, after V lost 4 bases and J lost 4 bases. CDR3 DNA: TGCGCCAGCAGCGCGACTAGCGGGGGGGCCCCAGATACGCAGTATTTT. It translates to CASSATSGGAPDTQYF. The whole variable domain, remainder taken from reference TRBV5-1 and TRBJ2-3, is KAGVTQTPRYLIKTRGQQVTLSCSPISGHRSVSWYQQTPGQGLQFLFEYFSETQRNKGNFPGRFSGRQFSNSRSEMNVSTLELGDSALYLCASSATSGGAPDTQYFGPGTRLTVL.

The chain couples TRBV5-4 to TRBJ2-7, with 12 bases aligning to TRBD2. Looked up from germline, CDR1 is SGHNT and CDR2 is YYREEE (reference sequence). The V segment lost 3 bases and the J segment 9 bases; nucleotides outside the gene matches: 10. This CDR3 is 15 amino acids long. The CDR3 sequence: CASSSQTSGSVGQYF. CDR3 sequence (DNA): TGTGCCAGCAGCTCGCAGACTAGCGGGAGCGTTGGGCAGTACTTC.

V is TRBV7-8 and J is TRBJ2-7; 15 bases are shared with TRBD2. The CDR3 spans 16 residues. V shed 6 bases and J 5 bases; nucleotides not matched to a gene: 8. The V gene's germline CDR1 is SGHVS and CDR2 FQNEAQ. CDR3 in amino acids: CASSLPGTSGRNEQYF. The CDR3 nucleotides read TGTGCCAGCAGTTTACCCGGGACTAGCGGGAGGAACGAGCAGTACTTC.

This sequence joins TRBV11-3 and TRBJ1-2; D ambiguous. CDR1 and CDR2 from the germline V gene are SGHNT and YENEEA. The CDR3 extends over 13 amino acids. Trimming removed 3 bases from V and 7 bases from J, with 12 bases in between. The CDR3 loop is CASSFPAGLGYTF. For the CDR3, the DNA is TGTGCCAGCAGCTTCCCGGCAGGCCTTGGCTACACCTTC. The full variable domain, with the rest looked up from reference TRBV11-3 and TRBJ1-2, is EAGVVQSPRYKIIEKKQPVAFWCNPISGHNTLYWYLQNLGQGPELLIRYENEEAVDDSQLPKDRFSAERLKGVDSTLKIQPAELGDSAVYLCASSFPAGLGYTFGSGTRLTVV.

The chain uses TRBV2 and TRBJ1-2; TRBD1 matches 7 bases. V dropped 3 bases and J dropped 2; count of bases not matched to a gene: 0. The CDR3 has 13 residues. Germline assignment: CDR1 SNHLY and CDR2 FYNNEI. CDR3 coding DNA: TGTGCCAGCAGTGAGGGACAGAACTATGGCTACACCTTC. This gives the protein CASSEGQNYGYTF.

The genes are TRBV2 and TRBJ1-1; possible D gene TRBD1, 6 bases. The CDR3 has 12 residues. Germline-derived CDR1 and CDR2 are SNHLY and FYNNEI. V lost 8 bases, J lost 11 bases, and 18 bases lay in between. This CDR3 reads CASGGQTTGAFF. DNA of the CDR3: TGTGCCAGCGGGGGACAAACCACCGGGGCTTTCTTT.

The DNA of the CDR3 is TGTGCCAGCAGCCAAGGGCTAGCGGGGGAAGGGCAGCTGTTTTTT. This sequence encodes CASSQGLAGEGQLFF. The V gene is TRBV4-2, the J gene TRBJ2-2; 10 positions agree with TRBD2. The CDR3 has 15 residues. The V and J ends lost 1 base and 12 bases, in that order; junction bases with no gene match: 8. Germline CDR1 is LGHNA and CDR2 is YNFKEQ.

The V call is TRBV7-3, the J call TRBJ2-5; D remains unclear. The length of the CDR3 is 14 residues. From germline, CDR1 is SGHTA and CDR2 FQGTGA. The V and J ends lost 0 bases and 1 base respectively, with 6 bases between them. The CDR3, as DNA: TGTGCCAGCAGCTTAACCTCGTCCCAAGAGACCCAGTACTTC. It encodes CASSLTSSQETQYF.

To note about this clone: A junction end diverges from the germline sequence, so it may reflect a read error. This chain connects TRBV2 to TRBJ2-3; D might be TRBD2 (5 bases). CDR3 length: 12 amino acids. CDR1 and CDR2 (germline): SNHLY, FYNNEI. The CDR3 DNA follows: TGTGCCAGCAGTGGGTTTCGAGCGGAAGGTTTTTTT. This gives the protein CASSGFRAEGFF.

The rearrangement uses TRBV28 and TRBJ1-2; 8 nucleotides align to TRBD1. Germline V lookup: CDR1 MDHEN, CDR2 SYDVKM. There are 15 residues in the CDR3. V shed 5 bases, J shed 4 bases, and the junction held 9 bases outside the gene matches. The DNA for the CDR3 is TGTGCCAGCAGTCCAGGGGGCCAGTCCCCCTATGGCTACACCTTC. Translation: CASSPGGQSPYGYTF.

The chain combines TRBV10-3 with TRBJ1-3; 7 bases are a match to TRBD1. CDR1 is ENHRY, CDR2 SYGVKD, per germline. V gave up 4 bases and J gave up 1 base; unmatched junction bases: 7. The CDR3 is made up of 16 amino acids. This CDR3 reads CAISGGDRGSGNTIYF. For the CDR3, the DNA is TGTGCCATCAGTGGGGGGGACAGAGGATCTGGAAACACCATATATTTT.

The CDR3 reads CASSWREGNTEAFF. For the CDR3, the DNA is TGTGCCAGCAGCTGGAGGGAGGGGAACACTGAAGCTTTCTTT. The V and J genes are TRBV5-6 and TRBJ1-1; D unresolved. The CDR3 runs to 14 residues. The germline V gene has CDR1 SGHDT and CDR2 YYEEEE. V was pared by 3 bases and J by 1 base, with 10 bases between. The full variable domain, with the rest looked up from reference TRBV5-6 and TRBJ1-1, is DAGVTQSPTHLIKTRGQQVTLRCSPKSGHDTVSWYQQALGQGPQFIFQYYEEEERQRGNFPDRFSGHQFPNYSSELNVNALLLGDSALYLCASSWREGNTEAFFGQGTRLTVV.

The chain couples TRBV29-1 to TRBJ2-1, with D maybe TRBD2 (5 bases). V was pared by 1 base and J by 8 bases, with 6 bases between. CDR1 SQVTM and CDR2 ANQGSEA come from the germline V gene. The CDR3 is made up of 11 amino acids. The chain's CDR3 is CSVEGGDEQFF. CDR3 nucleotides: TGCAGCGTTGAAGGGGGAGATGAGCAGTTCTTC.